The 13 T cell receptor beta chains given below trace back to one sample, sequenced in a study of radiation and T cells in renal cell carcinoma (dated by TCRdb to about 2020). What this sample's time point label stands for: blood 4 weeks post-SBRT, at nephrectomy. Explained via the paper, the treatment or condition label denotes: 15 Gy SBRT to primary tumor, nephrectomy 4 weeks later. Library method: the immunoSEQ multiplex PCR assay. Drawn from immuneACCESS, this table holds only the in-frame rearrangements with V and J called that TCRdb kept. Clones are partly lost; checked studies trace under half to an unresolved V gene and leave the rest unexplained. For this sample the table gives approximately 150,000 clones, of which 80% to 90% were detected only once. The top ten hold 15% to 20% of the sample. The sequencing used blood, collected from a patient whose treatment included radiotherapy and nephrectomy. The receptors derive from a woman in her forties or fifties with renal cell carcinoma.

The chain has TRBV27 and TRBJ1-2, with 7 bases lining up with TRBD1. In germline, CDR1 is MNHEY, CDR2 SMNVEV (reference sequence). CDR3 length: 15 amino acids. Trimming removed 2 bases from V and 3 bases from J; junction bases left unmatched: 6. This CDR3 is CASSLNRDSYYGYTF. The CDR3 nucleotides read TGTGCCAGCAGTTTAAATCGGGACAGCTACTATGGCTACACCTTC.

This chain connects TRBV9 to TRBJ1-2, with 8 bases fitting TRBD1. This CDR3 contains 16 residues. Trimming removed 5 bases from V and 10 bases from J; junction bases left unmatched: 19. Germline loops: CDR1 SGDLS, CDR2 YYNGEE. The CDR3 DNA reads as TGTGCCAGCAGGAAGTATAGGCAGGGGGCGCCTGGGGACTACACCTTC. Protein: CASRKYRQGAPGDYTF.

The V and J genes are TRBV5-1 and TRBJ2-1; D is ambiguous. This CDR3 region has 14 residues. The V end was cut by 0 bases, the J end by 12 bases, with 16 bases between. Germline CDR1 SGHRS, CDR2 YFSETQ. CDR3 nucleotides: TGCGCCAGCAGCTTGGCTGTGGGTGGGTCAGGGCAGTTCTTC. It encodes CASSLAVGGSGQFF.

This clone has only a few counts. The rearrangement links TRBV5-5 to TRBJ1-5; D is unclear. Germline V gene lookup returns CDR1 SGHKS and CDR2 YYEKEE (reference sequence). Trimming took off 0 bases at V and 0 bases at J, with 13 bases between the two ends. This CDR3 is 17 amino acids long. CDR3 bases: TGTGCCAGCAGCTTGGTGGGCGAGGGCTATAGCAATCAGCCCCAGCATTTT. Residues: CASSLVGEGYSNQPQHF.

V usage is TRBV10-1 and J usage is TRBJ2-2, with TRBD2 matching 7 bases. The CDR3 extends over 15 amino acids. Germline-derived CDR1 and CDR2 are WNHNN and SYGVQD (reference sequence). V shed 6 bases and J 5 bases; nucleotides not matched to a gene: 9. CDR3 DNA sequence: TGCGCCAGCAGCTCTACTAGCGTCGGGACCGGGGAGCTGTTTTTT. This translates into CASSSTSVGTGELFF.

This chain links TRBV4-3 with TRBJ2-1, with TRBD2 matching 9 bases. The CDR3 runs 16 residues. Germline V gene lookup returns CDR1 LGHNA and CDR2 YSLEER. The J segment lost 9 bases and the V segment lost 0 bases, leaving 9 bases of the junction unmatched. CDR3 protein: CASSQDRPSGTTEQFF. The CDR3 DNA follows: TGCGCCAGCAGCCAAGATCGGCCTAGCGGGACGACTGAGCAGTTCTTC.

This clone was detected only a few times. This chain joins TRBV10-1 and TRBJ2-1, with D possibly TRBD1 on 6 matching bases. Germline CDR1 WNHNN, CDR2 SYGVQD (reference sequence). CDR3 size: 13 residues. The V gene lost 5 bases and the J gene lost 4 bases, with 9 bases spanning the gap. Here the CDR3 reads CASSPGTYNEQFF. The CDR3 coding sequence is TGCGCCAGCAGTCCCGGGACATACAATGAGCAGTTCTTC.

This clone was detected only once. The chain is built from TRBV19 and TRBJ2-1; 7 nucleotides align to TRBD1. The germline gives CDR1 LNHDA, CDR2 SQIVND (reference sequence). The CDR3 consists of 13 residues. The J segment lost 8 bases and the V segment lost 2 bases, leaving 3 bases of the junction unmatched. CDR3 nucleotides: TGTGCCAGTAGTATAACAGGGGTGGATGAGCAGTTCTTC. Amino acids: CASSITGVDEQFF. The full variable domain, rest sourced from reference TRBV19 and TRBJ2-1, is DGGITQSPKYLFRKEGQNVTLSCEQNLNHDAMYWYRQDPGQGLRLIYYSQIVNDFQKGDIAEGYSVSREKKESFPLTVTSAQKNPTAFYLCASSITGVDEQFFGPGTRLTVL.

Written as DNA, the CDR3 is TGTGCCAGCAGTGCCGGGGCGAACCGATACGAGCAGTACTTC. This translates into CASSAGANRYEQYF. This rearrangement joins TRBV6-1 to TRBJ2-7; perhaps D is TRBD1 or TRBD2 (5 bases each). This CDR3 is 14 amino acids long. V lost 4 bases and J 4 bases, leaving 14 bases between the germline ends. Germline V gene sequence: CDR1 MNHNS, CDR2 SASEGT.

The rearrangement joins TRBV5-6 to TRBJ1-1; D remains unclear. Germline CDR1 reads SGHDT; CDR2 reads YYEEEE. Trimming stripped 2 bases from V and 1 base from J, with 9 bases between. The CDR3 loop spans 14 amino acids. The CDR3 coding sequence is TGTGCCAGCAGCTTCGGGGAGGGGAACACTGAAGCTTTCTTT. Translating it yields CASSFGEGNTEAFF.

The V gene is TRBV6-5, the J gene TRBJ2-7; D uncertain. V was cut by 0 bases and J by 3 bases, with 12 bases left in between. Germline V CDR1 and CDR2: MNHEY, SVGAGI. The length of the CDR3 is 15 residues. The CDR3 coding sequence is TGTGCCAGCAGTTACTCGATCGTCAAAGACTACGAGCAGTACTTC. This gives the protein CASSYSIVKDYEQYF.

This sequence joins TRBV4-3 and TRBJ1-4, with D possibly matching TRBD1 (5 bases). Germline loops: CDR1 LGHNA, CDR2 YSLEER. V lost 1 base to trimming and J lost 4 bases, with 16 bases between them. The CDR3 spans 17 residues. Here the CDR3 reads CASSQGPGLKINEKLFF. The CDR3 DNA reads TGCGCCAGCAGCCAAGGTCCGGGACTAAAAATTAATGAAAAACTGTTTTTT.

The chain recombines TRBV7-3 with TRBJ2-7; 7 bases map to TRBD2. The CDR3 runs 12 residues. After removal of 5 bases from V and 7 bases from J, the junction contained 5 bases not matched to a gene. Germline values: CDR1 SGHTA, CDR2 FQGTGA. CDR3 nucleotide sequence: TGTGCCAGCAGCCAGGAGGGAGGGGAGCAGTACTTC. Its protein product is CASSQEGGEQYF.